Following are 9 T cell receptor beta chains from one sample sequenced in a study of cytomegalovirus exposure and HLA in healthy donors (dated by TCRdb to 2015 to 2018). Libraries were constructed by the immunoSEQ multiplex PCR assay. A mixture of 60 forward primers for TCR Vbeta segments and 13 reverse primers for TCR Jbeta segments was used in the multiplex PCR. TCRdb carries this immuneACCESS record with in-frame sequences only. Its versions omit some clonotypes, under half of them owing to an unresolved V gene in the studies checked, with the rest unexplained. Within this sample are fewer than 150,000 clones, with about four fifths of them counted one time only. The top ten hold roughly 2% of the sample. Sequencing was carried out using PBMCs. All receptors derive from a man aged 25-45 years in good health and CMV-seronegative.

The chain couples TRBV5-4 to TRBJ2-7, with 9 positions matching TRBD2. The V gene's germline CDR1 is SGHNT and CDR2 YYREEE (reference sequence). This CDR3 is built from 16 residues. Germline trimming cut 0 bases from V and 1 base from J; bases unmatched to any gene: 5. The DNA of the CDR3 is TGTGCCAGCAGCTTGGGGGGTCTAGCGGGATCCTACGAGCAGTACTTC. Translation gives CASSLGGLAGSYEQYF. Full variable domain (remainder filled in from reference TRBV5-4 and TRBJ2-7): ETGVTQSPTHLIKTRGQQVTLRCSSQSGHNTVSWYQQALGQGPQFIFQYYREEENGRGNFPPRFSGLQFPNYSSELNVNALELDDSALYLCASSLGGLAGSYEQYFGPGTRLTVT.

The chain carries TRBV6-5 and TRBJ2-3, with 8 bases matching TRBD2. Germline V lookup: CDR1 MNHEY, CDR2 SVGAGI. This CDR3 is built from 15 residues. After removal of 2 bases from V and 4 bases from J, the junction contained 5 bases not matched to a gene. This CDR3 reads CASSYGGGRADTQYF. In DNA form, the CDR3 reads TGTGCCAGCAGTTACGGCGGGGGGCGCGCAGATACGCAGTATTTT.

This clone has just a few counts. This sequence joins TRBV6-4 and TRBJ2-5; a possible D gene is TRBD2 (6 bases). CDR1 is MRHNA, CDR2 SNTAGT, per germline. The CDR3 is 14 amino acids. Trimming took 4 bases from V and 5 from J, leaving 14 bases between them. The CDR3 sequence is CASSVAEGAETQYF. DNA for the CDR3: TGTGCCAGCAGTGTAGCGGAAGGGGCGGAGACCCAGTACTTC.

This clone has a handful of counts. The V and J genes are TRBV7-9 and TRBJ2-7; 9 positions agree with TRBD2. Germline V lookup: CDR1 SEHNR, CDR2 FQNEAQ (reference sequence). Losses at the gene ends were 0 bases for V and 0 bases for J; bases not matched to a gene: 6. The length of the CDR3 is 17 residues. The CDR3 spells CASSLAPLAGISYEQYF. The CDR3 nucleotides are TGTGCCAGCAGCTTAGCACCGCTAGCGGGGATCTCCTACGAGCAGTACTTC.

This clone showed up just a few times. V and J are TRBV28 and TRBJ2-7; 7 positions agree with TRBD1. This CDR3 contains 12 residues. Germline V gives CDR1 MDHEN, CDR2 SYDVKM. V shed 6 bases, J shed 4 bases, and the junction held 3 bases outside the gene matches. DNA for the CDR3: TGTGCCAGCAGCCTACAGGGGTACGAGCAGTACTTC. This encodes CASSLQGYEQYF.

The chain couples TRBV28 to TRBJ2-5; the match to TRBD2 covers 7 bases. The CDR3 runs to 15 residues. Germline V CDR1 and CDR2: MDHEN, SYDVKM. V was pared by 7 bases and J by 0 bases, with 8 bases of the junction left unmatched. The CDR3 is CASNNAGENQETQYF. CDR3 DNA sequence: TGTGCCAGCAATAACGCGGGAGAGAACCAAGAGACCCAGTACTTC. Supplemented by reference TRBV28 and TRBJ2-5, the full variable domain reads DVKVTQSSRYLVKRTGEKVFLECVQDMDHENMFWYRQDPGLGLRLIYFSYDVKMKEKGDIPEGYSVSREKKERFSLILESASTNQTSMYLCASNNAGENQETQYFGPGTRLLVL.

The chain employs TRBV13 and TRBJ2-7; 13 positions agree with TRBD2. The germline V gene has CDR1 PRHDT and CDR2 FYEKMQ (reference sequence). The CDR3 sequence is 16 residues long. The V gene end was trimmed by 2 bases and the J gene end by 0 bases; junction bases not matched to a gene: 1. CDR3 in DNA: TGTGCCAGCAGCTTAAGGACTAGCGGGAGCTCCTACGAGCAGTACTTC. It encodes CASSLRTSGSSYEQYF.

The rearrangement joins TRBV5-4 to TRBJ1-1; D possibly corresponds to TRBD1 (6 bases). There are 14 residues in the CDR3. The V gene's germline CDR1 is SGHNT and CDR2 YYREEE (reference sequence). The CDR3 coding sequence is TGTGCATCGGGGAACAGGGAGATACCACGGGGAGCTTTCTTT. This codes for CASGNREIPRGAFF.

The CDR3 loop is CASRSALPPDRGGWRPQHF. The CDR3 DNA follows: TGTGCCAGCAGGTCCGCGCTCCCCCCCGACAGGGGGGGATGGCGGCCCCAGCATTTT. This chain joins TRBV28 and TRBJ1-5; 9 bases match TRBD1. V dropped 6 bases and J dropped 9; count of bases not matched to a gene: 24. CDR1 is MDHEN, CDR2 SYDVKM, per germline. The CDR3 sequence is 19 residues long.